This T cell receptor (beta chain) was recovered during a study of blood T cell repertoires in COVID-19. At the level of the study: PBMCs, B-cell-depleted T cells, or T cells provided the cDNA or gDNA that made up the material.

In germline, CDR1 is LNHDA, CDR2 SQIVND (reference sequence). This CDR3 contains 17 residues. V was shortened by 3 bases and J by 2 bases, with 17 bases between the two germline ends. The data were produced by immunoSEQ multiplex PCR, yet TCRdb's version contains in-frame clones alone and is incomplete. The sample contains 150,000 or so clones, 88% of which appear only once. The V call is TRBV19, the J call TRBJ1-5; D perhaps matches TRBD1 (6 bases). The receptor was derived from a man aged 55 to 70 with acute or convalescent COVID-19. Sequencing input: peripheral blood. The CDR3 here is CASSIGRGRVGNQPQHF. DNA for the CDR3: TGTGCCAGTAGTATCGGAAGGGGGAGGGTGGGCAATCAGCCCCAGCATTTT. Full variable domain (missing parts from reference TRBV19 and TRBJ1-5): DGGITQSPKYLFRKEGQNVTLSCEQNLNHDAMYWYRQDPGQGLRLIYYSQIVNDFQKGDIAEGYSVSREKKESFPLTVTSAQKNPTAFYLCASSIGRGRVGNQPQHFGDGTRLSIL.